The next 23 T cell receptor beta chains were all read from a single sample in a study of technical replicates of blood from several donors (dated by TCRdb to about 2017). Libraries were prepared through the immunoSEQ multiplex PCR assay. TCRdb carries this immuneACCESS record with in-frame sequences only. Its versions omit some clonotypes, under half of them owing to an unresolved V gene in the studies checked, with the rest unexplained. The sample data list tens of thousands of clones, and about 90% of these were observed just once. The biggest ten clones account for under 0.55% of the sample. Source material: T cells isolated from PBMCs. Every receptor here comes from a human donor in good health.

The gene calls are TRBV5-1 and TRBJ2-1; perhaps TRBD2 as D (5 bases). Looked up from germline, CDR1 is SGHRS and CDR2 is YFSETQ. The length of the CDR3 is 16 residues. V was pared by 0 bases and J by 3 bases, with 13 bases between. The CDR3 DNA is TGCGCCAGCAGCTTGGGTATGGGAGACCTCTACAATGAGCAGTTCTTC. This translates into CASSLGMGDLYNEQFF.

A single count supports this clone. This chain connects TRBV6-1 to TRBJ2-1; possibly TRBD2 for D (6 bases). This CDR3 contains 14 residues. Germline V gene lookup returns CDR1 MNHNS and CDR2 SASEGT. V was trimmed by 1 base and J by 6 bases, leaving 10 bases between them. CDR3 sequence: CASSEGGLFNEQFF. The CDR3 nucleotides are TGTGCCAGCAGTGAAGGGGGACTTTTCAATGAGCAGTTCTTC.

This sequence joins TRBV5-1 and TRBJ2-3; 8 bases match TRBD1. The J segment lost 6 bases and the V segment lost 2 bases, leaving 8 bases of the junction unmatched. The CDR3 runs to 15 residues. Germline V lookup: CDR1 SGHRS, CDR2 YFSETQ. The CDR3 here is CASSFQTGEEDTQYF. In DNA, the CDR3 is TGCGCCAGCAGCTTTCAGACAGGGGAGGAGGATACGCAGTATTTT.

The chain has TRBV25-1 and TRBJ2-3; 11 bases agree with TRBD2. The CDR3 extends over 14 amino acids. V gave up 5 bases and J gave up 4 bases; unmatched junction bases: 2. Germline CDR1 reads MGHDK; CDR2 reads SYGVNS. The CDR3 DNA is TGTGCCAGCAGTTTAGCGGGAGGGGCAGATACGCAGTATTTT. It yields the protein CASSLAGGADTQYF.

The chain is built from TRBV6-1 and TRBJ2-7; no firm D call. There are 10 residues in the CDR3. Trimming took 2 bases from V and 11 from J, leaving 7 bases between them. Germline CDR1 MNHNS, CDR2 SASEGT. The CDR3 region is CASSEYLKYF. Here the CDR3 DNA reads TGTGCCAGCAGTGAATATTTAAAGTACTTC.

The chain carries TRBV30 and TRBJ2-1; D might be TRBD2 (5 bases). V was pared by 1 base and J by 9 bases, with 10 bases between. Germline CDR1 GTSNPN, CDR2 SVGIG (reference sequence). The CDR3 is 12 amino acids. The CDR3 nucleotides read TGTGCCTGGAGTGCCCGGGGAATTGAGCAGTTCTTC. Amino acid sequence: CAWSARGIEQFF.

Written as DNA, the CDR3 is TGTGCCAGCAGCTTAGGCCGTATATATTCAGTCTCATCAGCTTTCTTT. Translating it yields CASSLGRIYSVSSAFF. The chain employs TRBV13 and TRBJ1-1; D remains unclear. Germline-derived CDR1 and CDR2 are PRHDT and FYEKMQ (reference sequence). The CDR3 has 16 amino acids. The V end was cut by 0 bases, the J end by 10 bases, with 21 bases between.

The V and J genes are TRBV2 and TRBJ2-3; TRBD2 aligns across 13 bases. V was clipped by 5 bases and J by 3 bases; unmatched bases: 8. The V gene's germline CDR1 is SNHLY and CDR2 FYNNEI. The CDR3 contains 17 residues. The CDR3 DNA is TGTGCCAGCAGTACTAGCGGGAGGGCCTCTGTGACAGATACGCAGTATTTT. This gives the protein CASSTSGRASVTDTQYF.

The chain recombines TRBV11-3 with TRBJ2-1, with D possibly matching TRBD1 (5 bases). In germline, CDR1 is SGHNT, CDR2 YENEEA. The CDR3 consists of 15 residues. V was clipped by 2 bases and J by 6 bases, with 14 bases between them. This CDR3 reads CASSLWQGRSNEQFF. In DNA form, the CDR3 reads TGTGCCAGCAGCTTATGGCAGGGTAGGAGCAATGAGCAGTTCTTC. The variable domain in full, with the rest retrieved from reference TRBV11-3 and TRBJ2-1, is EAGVVQSPRYKIIEKKQPVAFWCNPISGHNTLYWYLQNLGQGPELLIRYENEEAVDDSQLPKDRFSAERLKGVDSTLKIQPAELGDSAVYLCASSLWQGRSNEQFFGPGTRLTVL.

The chain recombines TRBV9 with TRBJ2-1; TRBD2 matches at 9 bases. Germline CDR1 is SGDLS and CDR2 is YYNGEE. With 0 bases clipped from V and 6 bases from J, the junction kept 10 bases outside the gene matches. CDR3 length equals 17 residues. This CDR3 reads CASSVDRLAGKFNEQFF. CDR3 nucleotides: TGTGCCAGCAGCGTAGACCGGCTAGCGGGAAAGTTCAATGAGCAGTTCTTC.

The gene calls are TRBV6-5 and TRBJ2-1; maybe TRBD2 (5 bases). Germline CDR1 and CDR2: MNHEY and SVGAGI. V lost 5 bases, J lost 10 bases, and 15 bases lay in between. This CDR3 contains 13 residues. The CDR3 nucleotides read TGTGCCAGCAGTCCCGCGAGCACTAGGGAGCAGTTCTTC. The encoded protein is CASSPASTREQFF.

The chain is built from TRBV29-1 and TRBJ1-1; TRBD1 matches 7 bases. CDR3 size: 11 residues. The trim removed 2 bases at V and 8 bases at J, leaving 2 bases unmatched. Germline V gene data show CDR1 as SQVTM and CDR2 as ANQGSEA. The CDR3 region is CSVERGPEAFF. The CDR3, as DNA: TGCAGCGTTGAAAGGGGGCCCGAAGCTTTCTTT.

The genes are TRBV5-1 and TRBJ2-1, with 7 bases lining up with TRBD2. Per germline, CDR1 SGHRS and CDR2 YFSETQ. This CDR3 region has 15 residues. Trimming at V came to 2 bases and at J to 5 bases, leaving 7 bases not matched to a gene. The DNA of the CDR3 is TGCGCCAGCAGCTTCGATACTAGCGACAACAATGAGCAGTTCTTC. Translation gives CASSFDTSDNNEQFF.

The chain is built from TRBV13 and TRBJ2-7; 8 bases align to TRBD1. The CDR3 runs to 16 residues. The germline V gene has CDR1 PRHDT and CDR2 FYEKMQ (reference sequence). The J segment lost 5 bases and the V segment lost 5 bases, leaving 14 bases of the junction unmatched. CDR3 sequence reads: CASSPGTGLGEHEQYF. CDR3 in DNA: TGTGCCAGCAGCCCAGGGACAGGCCTAGGAGAGCACGAGCAGTACTTC. Full variable domain (outside the CDR3, taken from reference TRBV13 and TRBJ2-7): AAGVIQSPRHLIKEKRETATLKCYPIPRHDTVYWYQQGPGQDPQFLISFYEKMQSDKGSIPDRFSAQQFSDYHSELNMSSLELGDSALYFCASSPGTGLGEHEQYFGPGTRLTVT.

The J gene is TRBJ2-1, the V gene TRBV30; 10 bases agree with TRBD2. V lost 0 bases and J lost 4; bases outside the gene matches: 0. Germline CDR1 reads GTSNPN; CDR2 reads SVGIG (reference sequence). This CDR3 is built from 14 residues. CDR3 bases: TGTGCCTGGAGTGTGACTAGCGGGTACAATGAGCAGTTCTTC. It specifies CAWSVTSGYNEQFF.

The chain couples TRBV4-1 to TRBJ1-1; D is perhaps TRBD1 (6 bases). The CDR3 runs to 14 residues. Germline CDR1 MGHRA, CDR2 YSYEKL. V shed 1 base and J shed 1 base, with 7 bases lying between them. The CDR3 sequence is CASSQVGANTEAFF. The CDR3 DNA is TGCGCCAGCAGCCAAGTGGGGGCGAACACTGAAGCTTTCTTT.

The V gene is TRBV6-1, the J gene TRBJ2-2; TRBD2 matches at 11 bases. V lost 4 bases to trimming and J lost 8 bases; unmatched junction nucleotides: 6. CDR3 length equals 15 residues. Germline values: CDR1 MNHNS, CDR2 SASEGT. CDR3 in amino acids: CASSALAGGDGELFF. In DNA form, the CDR3 reads TGTGCCAGCAGTGCCTTAGCGGGAGGGGATGGGGAGCTGTTTTTT.

Here the CDR3 reads CASSKDGGSQRGNNEQFF. In DNA form, the CDR3 reads TGTGCCAGCAGCAAAGACGGTGGTTCCCAGCGGGGTAACAATGAGCAGTTCTTC. The J gene is TRBJ2-1, the V gene TRBV21-1; the table's D call of TRBD2 was not tested on the DNA. TRBV21-1 is given as a pseudogene. The length of the CDR3 is 18 residues.

The CDR3 here is CASSQYSDQPQHF. CDR3 in DNA: TGCGCCAGCAGCCAATACTCCGATCAGCCCCAGCATTTT. V and J are TRBV4-1 and TRBJ1-5; D not resolved. The V end lost 2 bases, the J end lost 5 bases, and 7 bases lay between the germline ends. This CDR3 is 13 amino acids long. CDR1 MGHRA and CDR2 YSYEKL come from the germline V gene.

The rearrangement uses TRBV11-2 and TRBJ2-2; 7 bases fit TRBD2. The CDR3 consists of 14 residues. The germline V gene encodes CDR1 SGHAT and CDR2 FQNNGV. With V trimmed by 5 bases and J by 4 bases, 4 bases remained unmatched. CDR3 sequence reads: CASSPRTSTGELFF. DNA of the CDR3: TGTGCCAGCAGCCCGAGGACTAGCACCGGGGAGCTGTTTTTT. Together with reference TRBV11-2 and TRBJ2-2, the CDR3 gives the full variable domain: EAGVAQSPRYKIIEKRQSVAFWCNPISGHATLYWYQQILGQGPKLLIQFQNNGVVDDSQLPKDRFSAERLKGVDSTLKIQPAKLEDSAVYLCASSPRTSTGELFFGEGSRLTVL.

The table lists this clone with a count of one. This chain uses TRBV5-6 with TRBJ1-1; 8 bases map to TRBD1. This CDR3 is built from 13 residues. V lost 4 bases, J lost 3 bases, and 2 bases stayed unmatched. The germline CDR1 and CDR2 sequences are SGHDT and YYEEEE. CDR3 sequence reads: CASSPTGDTEAFF. The CDR3 DNA follows: TGTGCCAGCAGCCCGACAGGGGACACTGAAGCTTTCTTT.

Here the CDR3 DNA reads TGTGCCAGCAGTATAACACCTAGCCTTGGCAATGAGCAGTTCTTC. Protein sequence: CASSITPSLGNEQFF. V usage is TRBV6-6 and J usage is TRBJ2-1; tentative D call: TRBD2 (5 bases). CDR3 length: 15 amino acids. V gave up 5 bases and J gave up 6 bases, with 17 bases separating them. The germline CDR1 and CDR2 sequences are MNHNY and SVGAGI (reference sequence).

This CDR3 reads CASSALGAGGGNEQFF. Written as DNA, the CDR3 is TGTGCCAGCAGCGCCCTCGGGGCGGGAGGCGGGAATGAGCAGTTCTTC. The rearrangement uses TRBV7-9 and TRBJ2-1, with 8 bases that match TRBD2. V was pared by 5 bases and J by 7 bases, with 13 bases of the junction left unmatched. The V gene's germline CDR1 is SEHNR and CDR2 FQNEAQ (reference sequence). The CDR3 extends over 16 amino acids.